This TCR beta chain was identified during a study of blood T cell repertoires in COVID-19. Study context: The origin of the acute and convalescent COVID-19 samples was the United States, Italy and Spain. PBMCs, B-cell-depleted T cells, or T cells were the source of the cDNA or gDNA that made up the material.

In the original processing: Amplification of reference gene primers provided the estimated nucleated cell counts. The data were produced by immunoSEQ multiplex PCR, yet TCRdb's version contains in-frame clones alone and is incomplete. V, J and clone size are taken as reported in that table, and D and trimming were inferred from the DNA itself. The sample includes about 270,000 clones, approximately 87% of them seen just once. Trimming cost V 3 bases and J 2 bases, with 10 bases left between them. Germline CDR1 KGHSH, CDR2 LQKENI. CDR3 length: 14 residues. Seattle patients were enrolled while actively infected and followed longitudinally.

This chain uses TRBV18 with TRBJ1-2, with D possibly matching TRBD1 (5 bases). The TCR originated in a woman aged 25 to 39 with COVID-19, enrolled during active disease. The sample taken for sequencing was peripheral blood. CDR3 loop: CASSPPDRNYGYTF. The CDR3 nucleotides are TGTGCCAGCTCACCGCCCGACAGAAACTATGGCTACACCTTC.